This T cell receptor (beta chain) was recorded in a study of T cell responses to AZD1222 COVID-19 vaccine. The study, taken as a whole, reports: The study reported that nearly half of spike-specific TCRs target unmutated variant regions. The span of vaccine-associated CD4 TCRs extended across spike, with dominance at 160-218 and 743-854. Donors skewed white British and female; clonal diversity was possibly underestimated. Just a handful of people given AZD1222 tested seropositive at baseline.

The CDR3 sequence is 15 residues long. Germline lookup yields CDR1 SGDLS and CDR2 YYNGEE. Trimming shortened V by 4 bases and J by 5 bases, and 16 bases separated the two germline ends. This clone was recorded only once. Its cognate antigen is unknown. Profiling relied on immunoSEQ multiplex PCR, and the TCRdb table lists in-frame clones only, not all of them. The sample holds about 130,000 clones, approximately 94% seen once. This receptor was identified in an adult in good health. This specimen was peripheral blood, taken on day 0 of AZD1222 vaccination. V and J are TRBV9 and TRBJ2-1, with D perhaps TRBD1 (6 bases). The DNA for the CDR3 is TGTGCCAGCAGCCCCAGACAGGAGATCCACAATGAGCAGTTCTTC. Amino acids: CASSPRQEIHNEQFF.